This is a list of T cell receptor beta chains from one sample in a study of T-cell memory formation after mild COVID-19. TCRdb fed the 5' RACE reads into MiXCR, producing one record per CDR3 protein. The sample consists of fewer than 400,000 distinct CDR3 sequences, around 13% of them appearing once. The sequenced sample consisted of PBMCs or a T cell subset sorted from them (not recorded which). The receptors come from a man aged 18 to 30 who had mild COVID-19 (a few samples of this study predate the infection). Cell type and time point are not known. The CDR3 runs from the conserved cysteine through the conserved F or W. The D gene is left open where the match is weak. Clone size, where shown, is once, few, many, or a class for clones that have expanded.

length,J,V,D,size,CDR3,DNA
14,TRBJ2-5,TRBV15,NA,few,CATSGGNSQETQYF,TGTGCCACCAGCGGGGGTAACAGCCAAGAGACCCAGTACTTC
15,TRBJ2-7,TRBV5-1,TRBD1,few,CASSPGQGASEEQYF,TGCGCCAGCAGCCCGGGACAGGGAGCCTCGGAAGAGCAGTACTTC
14,TRBJ2-7,TRBV5-1,NA,few,CASSPGTNSYEQYF,TGCGCCAGCAGCCCCGGGACCAACTCCTACGAGCAGTACTTC
13,TRBJ2-7,TRBV6-5,NA,NA,CASSLRRGDEQYF,TGTGCCAGCAGTTTGCGGCGGGGAGACGAGCAGTACTTC
11,TRBJ2-1,TRBV2,NA,few,CASSVGQGEFF,TGTGCCAGCAGTGTGGGACAAGGAGAGTTCTTC
11,TRBJ1-2,TRBV5-1,NA,many,CASSDGDGYTF,TGCGCCAGCTCCGACGGGGATGGCTACACCTTC
15,TRBJ1-4,TRBV20-1,NA,once,CSARDRQVDFEKLFF,TGCAGTGCTAGGGATCGACAGGTGGATTTTGAAAAACTGTTTTTT
14,TRBJ2-5,TRBV12-3/TRBV12-4,NA,NA,CASSPWGDQETQYF,TGTGCCAGCAGCCCTTGGGGGGACCAAGAGACCCAGTACTTC
12,TRBJ2-5,TRBV12-3/TRBV12-4,NA,few,CASCRDCETQYF,TGTGCCAGCTGCCGGGACTGTGAGACCCAGTACTTC
16,TRBJ1-4,TRBV6-5,NA,few,CASSYSGYLPNEKLFF,TGTGCCAGCAGTTACTCGGGGTACCTGCCTAATGAAAAACTGTTTTTT
13,TRBJ2-7,TRBV7-9,NA,few,CASSFSTSYEQYF,TGTGCCAGCAGCTTCTCAACTTCCTACGAGCAGTACTTC
15,TRBJ1-5,TRBV4-2,NA,NA,CASSQASGGNQPQHF,TGTGCCAGCAGCCAAGCCTCCGGGGGTAATCAGCCCCAGCATTTT
15,TRBJ2-1,TRBV29-1,NA,NA,CSVDHGGAGYNEQFF,TGCAGCGTTGATCACGGCGGCGCAGGCTACAATGAGCAGTTCTTC
14,TRBJ1-1,TRBV12-3/TRBV12-4,NA,NA,CASKSGWGEAEAFF,TGTGCCAGCAAATCCGGGTGGGGGGAAGCTGAAGCTTTCTTT
12,TRBJ1-1,TRBV29-1,NA,few,CSVEEGGTEAFF,TGCAGCGTTGAAGAAGGGGGCACTGAAGCTTTCTTT
15,TRBJ2-5,TRBV11-2,TRBD2,NA,CASSPRTSGAETQYF,TGTGCCAGCAGCCCACGGACTAGCGGGGCAGAGACCCAGTACTTC
12,TRBJ2-1,TRBV7-8,NA,few,CASSFSGPEQFF,TGTGCCAGCAGCTTTTCGGGACCTGAGCAGTTCTTC
14,TRBJ1-4,TRBV5-1,NA,NA,CASSQQAGNEKLFF,TGCGCCAGCTCTCAACAGGCGGGCAATGAAAAACTGTTTTTT
14,TRBJ2-5,TRBV4-2,NA,NA,CASSQAVRQETQYF,TGTGCCAGCAGCCAAGCGGTGAGACAAGAGACCCAGTACTTC
13,TRBJ1-5,TRBV7-3,NA,NA,CASSLTVNQPQHF,TGTGCCAGCAGCTTAACTGTGAATCAGCCCCAGCATTTT
14,TRBJ2-7,TRBV2,TRBD1,few,CASNMGQGSYEQYF,TGTGCCAGCAACATGGGACAGGGCTCCTACGAGCAGTACTTC
14,TRBJ1-2,TRBV12-3/TRBV12-4,NA,NA,CASSSYSGSYGYTF,TGTGCCAGCAGTTCCTACAGCGGTAGTTATGGCTACACCTTC
14,TRBJ1-6,TRBV7-2,NA,NA,CASSSGHSASPLHF,TGTGCCAGCAGCTCCGGCCACTCAGCGTCACCCCTCCACTTT
17,TRBJ2-3,TRBV7-2,NA,few,CASSLRRQGLGTDTQYF,TGTGCCAGCAGCTTAAGGAGGCAGGGGTTAGGTACAGATACGCAGTATTTT
16,TRBJ2-2,TRBV4-1,TRBD1,NA,CASSSRDRGVTGELFF,TGCGCCAGCAGCTCCCGGGACAGGGGCGTCACCGGGGAGCTGTTTTTT
12,TRBJ2-2,TRBV4-1,NA,many,CASSQDSMALFF,TGCGCCAGCAGCCAAGACAGCATGGCGCTGTTTTTT
17,TRBJ2-4,TRBV5-1,NA,NA,CASSSRPQGWDKNIQYF,TGCGCCAGCAGCTCGAGACCTCAGGGTTGGGACAAAAACATTCAGTACTTC
16,TRBJ1-1,TRBV28,TRBD1,few,CATRHGGQGAFAEAFF,TGTGCCACCCGGCACGGTGGACAGGGGGCTTTCGCTGAAGCTTTCTTT
11,TRBJ2-5,TRBV7-2,NA,few,CASKRQETQYF,TGTGCCAGCAAACGCCAAGAGACCCAGTACTTC
15,TRBJ1-5,TRBV7-2,NA,NA,CASSLGQSSNQPQHF,TGTGCCAGCAGCTTAGGACAGTCGAGCAATCAGCCCCAGCATTTT
17,TRBJ2-4,TRBV7-9,TRBD1,NA,CASSLDLDRERLNIQYF,TGTGCCAGCAGCTTAGATCTGGACAGGGAGAGACTAAACATTCAGTACTTC
16,TRBJ2-3,TRBV5-1,TRBD2,NA,CASSLAASGGADTQYF,TGCGCCAGCAGCTTGGCGGCTAGCGGGGGGGCAGATACGCAGTATTTT
14,TRBJ2-7,TRBV27,TRBD1,few,CASRRTGESDMQYF,TGTGCCAGCAGAAGGACAGGGGAAAGCGACATGCAGTACTTC
17,TRBJ2-3,TRBV6-5,TRBD2,NA,CASSYSWIGGGVDTQYF,TGTGCCAGCAGTTACTCTTGGATTGGCGGGGGGGTGGATACGCAGTATTTT
15,TRBJ2-1,TRBV5-1,NA,NA,CASSPPGHPYNEQFF,TGCGCCAGCAGCCCGCCGGGACATCCCTACAATGAGCAGTTCTTC
15,TRBJ2-1,TRBV6-5,TRBD1,NA,CASSYGTGVNNEQFF,TGTGCCAGCAGTTATGGGACAGGGGTCAACAATGAGCAGTTCTTC
13,TRBJ1-4,TRBV5-1,NA,NA,CASSLGTDEKLFF,TGCGCCAGCAGCTTGGGGACAGATGAAAAACTGTTTTTT
12,TRBJ2-3,TRBV5-1,NA,NA,CASSPEGARQYF,TGCGCCAGCAGCCCGGAGGGGGCACGGCAGTATTTT
17,TRBJ2-3,TRBV7-8,NA,few,CASSLQPVFYRTDTQYF,TGTGCCAGCAGCTTACAGCCCGTCTTCTACAGGACAGATACGCAGTATTTT
14,TRBJ2-5,TRBV20-1,NA,many,CSATRLEGTETQYF,TGCAGTGCCACACGACTAGAGGGGACGGAGACCCAGTACTTC
13,TRBJ2-3,TRBV7-9,NA,NA,CASSPPPTDTQYF,TGTGCCAGCAGCCCACCGCCGACAGATACGCAGTATTTT
15,TRBJ2-2,TRBV5-4,NA,few,CASSFILGNTGELFF,TGTGCCAGCAGCTTTATATTAGGAAACACCGGGGAGCTGTTTTTT
14,TRBJ2-1,TRBV20-1,NA,NA,CSARSGVIYNEQFF,TGCAGTGCCAGGTCCGGGGTCATATACAATGAGCAGTTCTTC
16,TRBJ1-1,TRBV19,NA,NA,CASSPRRQVSNTEAFF,TGTGCCAGTAGTCCACGGCGGCAGGTGTCGAACACTGAAGCTTTCTTT
13,TRBJ2-3,TRBV7-3,NA,few,CASSALATDTQYF,TGTGCCAGCAGCGCCCTAGCTACAGATACGCAGTATTTT
13,TRBJ1-2,TRBV5-1,NA,many,CASRPSVVDGYTF,TGCGCCAGCAGACCCAGTGTGGTGGATGGCTACACCTTC
19,TRBJ2-3,TRBV4-1,TRBD2,many,CASSQLRLAGAPVADTQYF,TGCGCCAGCAGCCAACTGAGACTAGCGGGGGCTCCCGTGGCAGATACGCAGTATTTT
18,TRBJ2-3,TRBV11-2,NA,few,CASSLAGRASGWADTQYF,TGTGCCAGCAGCTTAGCTGGTCGGGCGTCAGGATGGGCAGATACGCAGTATTTT
12,TRBJ1-6,TRBV7-9,NA,many,CASSLGGSPLHF,TGTGCCAGCAGCTTAGGTGGTTCACCCCTCCACTTT
15,TRBJ2-5,TRBV5-1,NA,few,CASSYTGATQETQYF,TGCGCCAGCAGTTATACGGGGGCCACACAAGAGACCCAGTACTTC